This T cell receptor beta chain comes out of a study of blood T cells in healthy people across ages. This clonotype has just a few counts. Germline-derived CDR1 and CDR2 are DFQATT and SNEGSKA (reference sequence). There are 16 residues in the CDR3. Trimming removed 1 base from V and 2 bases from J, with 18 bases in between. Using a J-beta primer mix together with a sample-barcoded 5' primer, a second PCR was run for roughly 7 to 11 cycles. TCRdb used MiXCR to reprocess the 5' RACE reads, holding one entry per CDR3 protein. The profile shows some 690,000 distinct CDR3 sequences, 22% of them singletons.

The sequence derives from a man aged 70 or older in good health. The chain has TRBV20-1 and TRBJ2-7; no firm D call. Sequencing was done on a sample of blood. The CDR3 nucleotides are TGCAGTGCTAGAGGTGTCAGCTCTTTAGCTACCTACGAGCAGTACGTC. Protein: CSARGVSSLATYEQYV.